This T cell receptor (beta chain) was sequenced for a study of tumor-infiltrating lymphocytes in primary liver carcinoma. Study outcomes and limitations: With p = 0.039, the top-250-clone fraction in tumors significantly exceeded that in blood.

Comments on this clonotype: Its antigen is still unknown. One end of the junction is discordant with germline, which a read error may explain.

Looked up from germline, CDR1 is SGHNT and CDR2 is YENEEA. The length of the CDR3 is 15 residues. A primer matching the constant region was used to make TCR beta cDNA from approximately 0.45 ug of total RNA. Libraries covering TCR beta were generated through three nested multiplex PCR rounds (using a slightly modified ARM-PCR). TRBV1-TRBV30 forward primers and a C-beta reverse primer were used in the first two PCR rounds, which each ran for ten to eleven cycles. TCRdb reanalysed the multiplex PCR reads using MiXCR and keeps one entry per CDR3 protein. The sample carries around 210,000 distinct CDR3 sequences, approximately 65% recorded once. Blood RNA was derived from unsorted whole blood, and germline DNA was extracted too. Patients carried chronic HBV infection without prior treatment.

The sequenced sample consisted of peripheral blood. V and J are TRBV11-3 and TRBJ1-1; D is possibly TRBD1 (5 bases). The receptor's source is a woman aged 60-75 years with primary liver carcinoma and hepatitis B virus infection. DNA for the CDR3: TGTGCCAGCAACTTAGTAGGCGGGGGTGGCACTGAAGCTTTCTTT. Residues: CASNLVGGGGTEAFF.